This T cell receptor beta chain was profiled in a study of cytomegalovirus exposure and HLA in healthy donors. Some clones are missing from TCRdb's copy, which holds only in-frame ones; the method was immunoSEQ multiplex PCR. The sample comprises 70,000 or so clones, 94% of which are singletons, and 1.5% to 2% rests with the top ten. The CDR3 runs to 17 residues. Germline V gene sequence: CDR1 LNHDA, CDR2 SQIVND (reference sequence). V shed 4 bases, J shed 1 base, and the junction held 12 bases outside the gene matches. Notes on the study in general: Cytomegalovirus association was listed for under 200 TCR beta chains. High sensitivity and specificity were reportedly achieved when the classifier diagnosed cytomegalovirus status.

This clone was seen a few times. As yet, its antigen is unknown. This TCR came from a woman in her late teens or twenties in good health and CMV-seropositive. This sequence joins TRBV19 and TRBJ1-1, with 7 nucleotides matching TRBD1. Sequenced input: PBMCs. CDR3 DNA sequence: TGTGCCAGTAGTACCCAAGGGACAGATCGGAAGAACACTGAAGCTTTCTTT. This codes for CASSTQGTDRKNTEAFF.